Following are 12 T cell receptor beta chains from one sample sequenced in a study of graft-versus-host responses after intestinal transplantation (dated by TCRdb to the early 2020s). Taken with the paper, the label for time point translates to: cells obtained before transplantation from donor or recipient. Their specific antigens are unknown. Preparation of the library involved the immunoSEQ multiplex PCR assay. The immuneACCESS repertoire file appears here via TCRdb, limited to in-frame rearrangements. These files lack a portion of the clones; in checked studies, under half of the deficit traces to unresolved V genes, and the cause of the others is not known. For this sample there are tens of thousands of clones; approximately 80% appear just once. The ten largest make up approximately 20% of the sample. The input for sequencing was unstimulated CD8+ T cells sorted from spleen or lymph node cells, taken before intestinal transplant. All receptors derive from a human donor who received an intestinal transplant.

J is TRBJ2-5 and V is TRBV7-3, with D tentatively TRBD1 (5 bases). The CDR3 length is 15 residues. Trimming removed 3 bases at V and 3 bases at J, with 14 bases between. Germline V gene lookup returns CDR1 SGHTA and CDR2 FQGTGA. The CDR3 spells CASSFHRGPKETQYF. CDR3 DNA: TGTGCCAGCAGCTTTCATAGGGGCCCGAAAGAGACCCAGTACTTC.

The chain uses TRBV11-1 and TRBJ2-7; maybe TRBD1 (6 bases). The ends were cut back, 1 base at V and 1 base at J, with 8 bases in the middle. Germline loops: CDR1 SGHAT, CDR2 FQDESV (reference sequence). This CDR3 has 14 amino acids. CDR3 in amino acids: CASSLVGQSYEQYF. For the CDR3, the DNA is TGTGCCAGCAGCTTAGTAGGACAGTCCTACGAGCAGTACTTC.

The chain carries TRBV5-1 and TRBJ1-1, with no clear D. There are 13 residues in the CDR3. CDR1 is SGHRS, CDR2 YFSETQ, per germline. Trimming stripped 0 bases from V and 6 bases from J, with 9 bases between. CDR3 protein: CASSLAVLAEAFF. The DNA for the CDR3 is TGCGCCAGCAGCTTGGCCGTTCTCGCTGAAGCTTTCTTT. Drawing the rest from reference TRBV5-1 and TRBJ1-1, the complete variable domain is KAGVTQTPRYLIKTRGQQVTLSCSPISGHRSVSWYQQTPGQGLQFLFEYFSETQRNKGNFPGRFSGRQFSNSRSEMNVSTLELGDSALYLCASSLAVLAEAFFGQGTRLTVV.

The chain has TRBV13 and TRBJ2-3; D might be TRBD2 (5 bases). The CDR3 consists of 13 residues. V shed 5 bases and J shed 1 base, with 7 bases lying between them. Looked up from germline, CDR1 is PRHDT and CDR2 is FYEKMQ (reference sequence). The CDR3 spells CASSHGGTDTQYF. The CDR3 DNA sequence: TGTGCCAGCAGCCACGGGGGCACAGATACGCAGTATTTT. Drawing the rest from reference TRBV13 and TRBJ2-3, the complete variable domain is AAGVIQSPRHLIKEKRETATLKCYPIPRHDTVYWYQQGPGQDPQFLISFYEKMQSDKGSIPDRFSAQQFSDYHSELNMSSLELGDSALYFCASSHGGTDTQYFGPGTRLTVL.

This clone was counted only a few times. V and J are TRBV7-9 and TRBJ2-3; TRBD1 might be the D (6 bases). Germline loops: CDR1 SEHNR, CDR2 FQNEAQ (reference sequence). The CDR3 has 15 amino acids. The V and J ends lost 5 bases and 6 bases respectively, with 18 bases between them. In DNA form, the CDR3 reads TGTGCCAGCAGCCCGTCCACACAGGGCTCGGATACGCAGTATTTT. Protein sequence: CASSPSTQGSDTQYF.

CDR3 in amino acids: CASMDRGFRTEAFF. In DNA form, the CDR3 reads TGTGCCAGCATGGACAGGGGTTTTCGCACTGAAGCTTTCTTT. The V call is TRBV28, the J call TRBJ1-1, with 9 positions matching TRBD1. CDR3 size: 14 residues. Germline V gene sequence: CDR1 MDHEN, CDR2 SYDVKM. Trimming took 7 bases from V and 4 from J; bases not matched to a gene: 7.

The chain joins TRBV2 to TRBJ1-5; maybe TRBD1 (5 bases). V gave up 7 bases and J gave up 0 bases, with 10 bases separating them. Germline V gene data show CDR1 as SNHLY and CDR2 as FYNNEI. The length of the CDR3 is 14 residues. The CDR3 DNA follows: TGTGCCAGCACGGGGGGTTATAGCAATCAGCCCCAGCATTTT. Protein: CASTGGYSNQPQHF.

Here the CDR3 DNA reads TGTGCCAGCAGTGACAGGGGCCGGTGGGAAAAACTGTTTTTT. Translating gives CASSDRGRWEKLFF. The gene calls are TRBV2 and TRBJ1-4; a weak D match, TRBD1 (6 bases). With 3 bases removed from V and 8 bases from J, the gap between germline ends came to 13 bases. Per the germline V gene, CDR1 is SNHLY and CDR2 is FYNNEI. CDR3 length equals 14 residues.

The J gene is TRBJ2-1, the V gene TRBV7-9; no definite D call. Trimming stripped 1 base from V and 9 bases from J, with 13 bases between. The CDR3 extends over 14 amino acids. The germline V gene has CDR1 SEHNR and CDR2 FQNEAQ (reference sequence). The CDR3 region is CASSLVVPRSEQFF. The CDR3 region has the DNA TGTGCCAGCAGCTTAGTGGTTCCCCGCAGTGAGCAGTTCTTC.

The gene calls are TRBV2 and TRBJ2-3, with 8 bases that match TRBD2. CDR1 SNHLY and CDR2 FYNNEI come from the germline V gene. With V trimmed by 6 bases and J by 4 bases, 18 bases remained unmatched. The CDR3 has 18 amino acids. The DNA for the CDR3 is TGTGCCAGCAGAGCCCTCGCTCCGGGACTAGTGTCCTCAGATACGCAGTATTTT. Amino acid sequence: CASRALAPGLVSSDTQYF. Based on the CDR3 plus reference TRBV2 and TRBJ2-3, the full variable domain is EPEVTQTPSHQVTQMGQEVILRCVPISNHLYFYWYRQILGQKVEFLVSFYNNEISEKSEIFDDQFSVERPDGSNFTLKIRSTKLEDSAMYFCASRALAPGLVSSDTQYFGPGTRLTVL.

The rearrangement joins TRBV5-5 to TRBJ1-1, with D tentatively TRBD1 (6 bases). The germline gives CDR1 SGHKS, CDR2 YYEKEE (reference sequence). The V and J ends lost 2 bases and 1 base respectively, with 12 bases between them. CDR3 length: 15 amino acids. For the CDR3, the DNA is TGTGCCAGCAGCTTCTCGACAGGCACGAACACTGAAGCTTTCTTT. This codes for CASSFSTGTNTEAFF.

This chain uses TRBV15 with TRBJ2-7; tentatively, D is TRBD2 (5 bases). Trimming took off 1 base at V and 2 bases at J, with 12 bases between the two ends. This CDR3 region has 15 residues. CDR1 is LNHNV and CDR2 is YYDKDF in the germline V gene (reference sequence). Here the CDR3 reads CATSRGLAPTYEQYF. DNA for the CDR3: TGTGCCACCAGCAGAGGGCTAGCCCCTACCTACGAGCAGTACTTC. Full variable domain (outside the CDR3, taken from reference TRBV15 and TRBJ2-7): DAMVIQNPRYQVTQFGKPVTLSCSQTLNHNVMYWYQQKSSQAPKLLFHYYDKDFNNEADTPDNFQSRRPNTSFCFLDIRSPGLGDTAMYLCATSRGLAPTYEQYFGPGTRLTVT.